A selection of T cell receptor beta chains follows, all from one sample in a study of tumor-infiltrating lymphocytes in primary liver carcinoma. Each CDR3 protein gets one entry after TCRdb re-called the multiplex PCR reads with MiXCR. The table shows 120,000 or so distinct CDR3 sequences, with around 60% occurring only once. Sequenced input: liver tumor tissue from sampling region 1. The receptors originated from a woman aged 60-75 years with primary liver carcinoma and hepatitis B virus infection. CDR3s include the opening cysteine and the closing phenylalanine or tryptophan. D genes are given only for firm matches. Only part of the rows carry a size: once, few, many, or a class if the clone is expanded.

j_call clone_size v_call d_call cdr3_nt cdr3_aa
TRBJ2-7 many TRBV29-1 - TGCAGCGTGGGGGCCACCTACGAGCAGTACTTC CSVGATYEQYF
TRBJ1-1 few TRBV30 TRBD1 TGTGCCTGGAGGACAGGGTTTACTGAAGCTTTCTTT CAWRTGFTEAFF
TRBJ1-1 many TRBV12-3/TRBV12-4 TRBD1 TGTGCCAGCAGTTTCCTGGGGACGGTAGGGACAGGGGGCCTTTGGGCTTTCTTT CASSFLGTVGTGGLWAFF
TRBJ2-3 - TRBV24-1 - TGTGCCACCATGTTTCGAGATACGCAGTATTTT CATMFRDTQYF
TRBJ2-3 - TRBV4-2 TRBD2 TGTGCCAGCTTAGGGCTCAGGGCAGCGGGAGGAAAAGATACGCAGTATTTC CASLGLRAAGGKDTQYF
TRBJ2-1 - TRBV5-1 - TGCGCCAGCAGCTTGTTGGGGGACCTCTCCTACAATGAGCAGTTCTTC CASSLLGDLSYNEQFF
TRBJ2-7 many TRBV29-1 - TGCAGCGTTGCCCCAAAGCGTTTAGCGGACAGCTCCTACGAGCAGTACTTC CSVAPKRLADSSYEQYF
TRBJ2-1 - TRBV5-6 - TGTACCAGCAGCTTGTACCCCCCTTGGAGTAGAGGGAGAGGGCAGTTCTTC CTSSLYPPWSRGRGQFF
TRBJ1-4 - TRBV11-2 - TGTGCCAGCAGCTTAGAACTAGGGGCGTCTGGAAAACTGTTTTTT CASSLELGASGKLFF
TRBJ1-1 - TRBV19 - TGTGCCAGTTGGGGGTGGGGACGTGGCACTGAAGCTTTCTTT CASWGWGRGTEAFF
TRBJ2-7 few TRBV5-1 TRBD2 TGCGCCAGCAGCCCCGGGACTAGCGGGGACCCTTACCAGCACTTC CASSPGTSGDPYQHF
TRBJ2-1 few TRBV12-3/TRBV12-4 - TGCGCCAGCAGTCCCCTTGTTTCTAGCTCCAACAATGAGCAGTTCTTC CASSPLVSSSNNEQFF
TRBJ2-3 - TRBV7-9 TRBD1 TGTGCCAGCAGCAAATATCAGGGGGCGACAGATACGCAGTATTTT CASSKYQGATDTQYF
TRBJ1-2 many TRBV6-5 - TGTGCCAGCAACCCCCGGGCCCAGGGTGGGGATGGCTACACCTTC CASNPRAQGGDGYTF
TRBJ2-7 - TRBV5-4 - TGTGCCAGCAGCTTGGGGGCAGAGAGGTACGAGCAGTACTTC CASSLGAERYEQYF